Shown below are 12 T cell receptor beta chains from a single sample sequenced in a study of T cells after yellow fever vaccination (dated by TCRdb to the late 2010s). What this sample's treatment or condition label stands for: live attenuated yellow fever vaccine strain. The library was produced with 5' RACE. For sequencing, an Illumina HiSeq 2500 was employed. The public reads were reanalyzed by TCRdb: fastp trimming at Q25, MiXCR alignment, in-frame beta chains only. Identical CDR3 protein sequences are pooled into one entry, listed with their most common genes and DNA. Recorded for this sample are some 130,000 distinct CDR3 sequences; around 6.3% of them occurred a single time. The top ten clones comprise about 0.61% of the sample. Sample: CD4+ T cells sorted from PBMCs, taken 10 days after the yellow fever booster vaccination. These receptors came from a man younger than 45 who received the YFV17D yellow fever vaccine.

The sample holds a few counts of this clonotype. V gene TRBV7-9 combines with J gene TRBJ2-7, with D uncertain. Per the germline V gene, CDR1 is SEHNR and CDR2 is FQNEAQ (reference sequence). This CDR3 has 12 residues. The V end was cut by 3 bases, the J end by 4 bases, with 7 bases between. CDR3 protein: CASSFVPYEQYF. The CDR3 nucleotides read TGTGCCAGCAGCTTCGTTCCTTACGAGCAGTACTTC.

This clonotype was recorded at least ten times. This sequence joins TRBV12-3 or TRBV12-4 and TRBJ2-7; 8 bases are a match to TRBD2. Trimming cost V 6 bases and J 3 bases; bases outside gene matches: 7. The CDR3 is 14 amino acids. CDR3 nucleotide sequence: TGTGCCAGCAGCCCGGGGGGGGGCGGCTACGAGCAGTACTTC. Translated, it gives CASSPGGGGYEQYF.

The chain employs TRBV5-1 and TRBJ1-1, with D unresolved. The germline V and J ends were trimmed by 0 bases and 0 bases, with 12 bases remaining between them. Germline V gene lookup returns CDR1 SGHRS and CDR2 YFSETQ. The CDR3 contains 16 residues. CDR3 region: CASSLGLEYVNTEAFF. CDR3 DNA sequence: TGCGCCAGCAGCTTGGGTCTTGAGTACGTGAACACTGAAGCTTTCTTT.

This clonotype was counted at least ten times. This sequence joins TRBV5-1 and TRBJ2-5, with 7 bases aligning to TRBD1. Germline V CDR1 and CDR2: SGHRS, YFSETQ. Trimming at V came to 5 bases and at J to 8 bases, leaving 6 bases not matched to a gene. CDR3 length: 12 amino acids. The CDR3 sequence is CASSTDRETQYF. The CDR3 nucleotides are TGCGCCAGCAGTACCGACAGGGAAACCCAGTACTTC.

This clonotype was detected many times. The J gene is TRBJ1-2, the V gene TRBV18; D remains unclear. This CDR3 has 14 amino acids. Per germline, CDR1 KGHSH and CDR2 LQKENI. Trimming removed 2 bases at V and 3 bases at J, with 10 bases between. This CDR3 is CASSPGLDDYGYTF. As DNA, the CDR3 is TGTGCCAGCTCACCAGGGCTGGACGACTATGGCTACACCTTC. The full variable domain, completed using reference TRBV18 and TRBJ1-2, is NAGVMQNPRHLVRRRGQEARLRCSPMKGHSHVYWYRQLPEEGLKFMVYLQKENIIDESGMPKERFSAEFPKEGPSILRIQQVVRGDSAAYFCASSPGLDDYGYTFGSGTRLTVV.

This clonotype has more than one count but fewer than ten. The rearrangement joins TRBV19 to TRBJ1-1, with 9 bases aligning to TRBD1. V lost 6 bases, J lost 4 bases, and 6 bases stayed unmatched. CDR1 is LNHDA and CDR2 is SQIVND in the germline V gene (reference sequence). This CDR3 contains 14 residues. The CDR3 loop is CASRPGQGPTEAFF. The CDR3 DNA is TGTGCCAGTAGGCCGGGACAGGGACCCACTGAAGCTTTCTTT.

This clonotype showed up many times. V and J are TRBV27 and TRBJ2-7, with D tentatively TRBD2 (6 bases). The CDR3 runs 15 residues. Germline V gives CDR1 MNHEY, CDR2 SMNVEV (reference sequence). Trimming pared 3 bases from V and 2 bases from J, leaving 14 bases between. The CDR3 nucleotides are TGTGCCAGCAGTTTTAGTACGGCGGGAACCTACGAGCAGTACTTC. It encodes CASSFSTAGTYEQYF.

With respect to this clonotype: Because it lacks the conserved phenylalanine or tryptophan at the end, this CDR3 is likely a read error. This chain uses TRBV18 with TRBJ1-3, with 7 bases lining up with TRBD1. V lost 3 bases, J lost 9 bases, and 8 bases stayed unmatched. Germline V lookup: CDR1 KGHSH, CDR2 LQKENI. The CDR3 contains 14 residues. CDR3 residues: CASSPRRQGGTIYL. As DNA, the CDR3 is TGTGCCAGCTCACCCCGCAGACAGGGCGGCACCATATATCTT.

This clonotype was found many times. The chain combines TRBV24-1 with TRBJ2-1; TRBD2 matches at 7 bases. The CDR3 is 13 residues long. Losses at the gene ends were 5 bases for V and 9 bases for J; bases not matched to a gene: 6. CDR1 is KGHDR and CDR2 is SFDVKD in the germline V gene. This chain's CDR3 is CATSAGAGTEQFF. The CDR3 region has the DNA TGTGCCACCAGTGCGGGAGCGGGGACTGAGCAGTTCTTC.

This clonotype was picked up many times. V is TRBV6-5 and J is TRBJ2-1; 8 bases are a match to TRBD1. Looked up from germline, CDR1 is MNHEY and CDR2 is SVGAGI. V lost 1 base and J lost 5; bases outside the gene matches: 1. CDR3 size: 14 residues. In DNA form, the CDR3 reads TGTGCCAGCAGTTACTGGGGACAGGACAATGAGCAGTTCTTC. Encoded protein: CASSYWGQDNEQFF.

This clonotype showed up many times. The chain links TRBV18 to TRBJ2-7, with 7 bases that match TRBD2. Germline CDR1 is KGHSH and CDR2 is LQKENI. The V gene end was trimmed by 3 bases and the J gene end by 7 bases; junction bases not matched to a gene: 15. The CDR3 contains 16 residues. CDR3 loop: CASSPGIPERLAEQYF. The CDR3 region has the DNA TGTGCCAGCTCACCGGGAATCCCGGAAAGACTAGCTGAGCAGTACTTC. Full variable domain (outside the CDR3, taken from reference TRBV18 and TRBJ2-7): NAGVMQNPRHLVRRRGQEARLRCSPMKGHSHVYWYRQLPEEGLKFMVYLQKENIIDESGMPKERFSAEFPKEGPSILRIQQVVRGDSAAYFCASSPGIPERLAEQYFGPGTRLTVT.

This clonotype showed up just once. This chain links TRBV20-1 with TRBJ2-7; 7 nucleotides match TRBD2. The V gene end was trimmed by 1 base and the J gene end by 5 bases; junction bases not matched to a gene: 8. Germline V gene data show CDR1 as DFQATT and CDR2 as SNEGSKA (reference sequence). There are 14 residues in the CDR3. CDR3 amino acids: CSARGETSTHEQYF. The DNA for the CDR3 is TGCAGTGCTAGAGGGGAGACTAGCACCCACGAGCAGTACTTC.